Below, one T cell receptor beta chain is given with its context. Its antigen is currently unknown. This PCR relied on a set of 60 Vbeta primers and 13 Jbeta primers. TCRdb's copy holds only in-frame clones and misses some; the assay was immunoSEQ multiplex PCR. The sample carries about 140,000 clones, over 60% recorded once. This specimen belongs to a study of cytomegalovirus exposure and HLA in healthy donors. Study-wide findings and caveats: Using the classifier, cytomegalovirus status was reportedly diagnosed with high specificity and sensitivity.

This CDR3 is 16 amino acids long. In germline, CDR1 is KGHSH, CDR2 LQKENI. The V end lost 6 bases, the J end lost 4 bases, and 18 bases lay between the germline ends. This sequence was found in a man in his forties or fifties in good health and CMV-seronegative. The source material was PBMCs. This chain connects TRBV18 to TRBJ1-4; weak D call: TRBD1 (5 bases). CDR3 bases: TGTGCCAGCTCCCAAAACAGGCGTTCCCTTAATGAAAAACTGTTTTTT. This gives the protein CASSQNRRSLNEKLFF.